This entry lists 31 T cell receptor beta chains sequenced from one sample in a study of blood T cells in healthy people across ages. The use of a sample-barcoded 5' primer and a J-beta primer mix characterized a second PCR of 7 to 11 cycles. TCRdb recomputed calls from the 5' RACE reads with MiXCR, one row per CDR3 protein. The table shows just over 1 million distinct CDR3 sequences, with 40% to 55% occurring only once. The sequenced sample consisted of blood. The source of these receptors is a woman in her sixties in good health.

The chain uses TRBV5-1 and TRBJ2-1, with D maybe TRBD2 (6 bases). Germline V CDR1 and CDR2: SGHRS, YFSETQ. The CDR3 sequence is 15 residues long. Trimming left V 0 bases short and J 6 bases short, with 13 bases between. The DNA for the CDR3 is TGCGCCAGCAGCTTGGACCCGGCGGGGACCAATGAGCAGTTCTTC. Protein sequence: CASSLDPAGTNEQFF.

This clonotype was detected many times. The rearrangement joins TRBV20-1 to TRBJ2-3; unclear D gene. Trimming stripped 0 bases from V and 10 bases from J, with 8 bases between. The CDR3 extends over 11 amino acids. CDR1 is DFQATT and CDR2 is SNEGSKA in the germline V gene (reference sequence). CDR3 residues: CSARELGPQYF. The CDR3, as DNA: TGCAGTGCTAGAGAACTCGGGCCGCAGTATTTT.

The chain employs TRBV12-3 or TRBV12-4 and TRBJ2-4; D is possibly TRBD1 or TRBD2 (5 bases each). V dropped 8 bases and J dropped 0 bases, with 20 bases sitting between them. The CDR3 covers 17 residues. The CDR3 bases are TGTGCCAGCGTTGATGGGACCCACGTGCTAGCCAAAAACATTCAGTACTTC. Its translation: CASVDGTHVLAKNIQYF.

This clonotype was counted between two and nine times. The chain employs TRBV7-9 and TRBJ1-1, with 8 bases lining up with TRBD1. Germline CDR1 reads SEHNR; CDR2 reads FQNEAQ (reference sequence). Trimming took 0 bases from V and 1 from J; bases not matched to a gene: 1. CDR3 length: 15 residues. The CDR3 region is CASSLAGTGNTEAFF. CDR3 coding DNA: TGTGCCAGCAGCTTAGCGGGGACAGGGAACACTGAAGCTTTCTTT.

This chain joins TRBV7-3 and TRBJ2-3; 9 bases align to TRBD2. This CDR3 has 17 amino acids. V was clipped by 0 bases and J by 0 bases; unmatched bases: 4. Germline V lookup: CDR1 SGHTA, CDR2 FQGTGA. CDR3 sequence reads: CASSLTSAGGSTDTQYF. The CDR3 region has the DNA TGTGCCAGCAGCTTAACATCAGCGGGGGGAAGCACAGATACGCAGTATTTT.

The chain uses TRBV12-3 or TRBV12-4 and TRBJ2-1; either TRBD1 or TRBD2 may fit D (6 bases each). CDR3 size: 14 residues. The V end was cut by 7 bases, the J end by 5 bases, with 15 bases between. The CDR3 here is CASNWGAENNEQFF. In nucleotides, the CDR3 is TGTGCCAGCAACTGGGGGGCAGAGAACAATGAGCAGTTCTTC.

This clonotype showed up just a few times. The chain has TRBV12-3 or TRBV12-4 and TRBJ2-7, with D perhaps matching TRBD2 (5 bases). Trimming pared 5 bases from V and 7 bases from J, leaving 21 bases between. This CDR3 has 15 amino acids. The CDR3 bases are TGTGCCAGCAGTACCTTCACACCAGGACGGAGGGAGCAGTACTTC. As protein: CASSTFTPGRREQYF.

This sequence joins TRBV6-6 and TRBJ2-7; D possibly uses TRBD1 or TRBD2 (6 bases each). CDR1 is MNHNY, CDR2 SVGAGI, per germline (reference sequence). Trimming pared 6 bases from V and 3 bases from J, leaving 15 bases between. CDR3 length equals 14 residues. The DNA for the CDR3 is TGTGCCAGCAGCGAGGGGGGCGCTTTCTACGAGCAGTACTTC. Translated, it gives CASSEGGAFYEQYF.

The rearrangement joins TRBV7-9 to TRBJ2-1, with 10 bases that match TRBD2. The CDR3 is made up of 18 amino acids. V dropped 4 bases and J dropped 6; count of bases not matched to a gene: 15. Germline-derived CDR1 and CDR2 are SEHNR and FQNEAQ (reference sequence). DNA of the CDR3: TGTGCCAGCAGCTCGTTTGGAGCGGGAGGGTCAATGGGCAATGAGCAGTTCTTC. Encoded protein: CASSSFGAGGSMGNEQFF.

The V and J genes are TRBV6-1 and TRBJ2-7, with TRBD1 matching over 11 bases. V was pared by 4 bases and J by 7 bases, with 6 bases of the junction left unmatched. Germline CDR1 is MNHNS and CDR2 is SASEGT. The CDR3 totals 14 residues. DNA for the CDR3: TGTGCCAGCAGTGTGGACAGGGGGCCGCGAGAGCAGTACTTC. Translated, it gives CASSVDRGPREQYF.

This clonotype has only one observation. The genes are TRBV27 and TRBJ2-7; D is unclear. The DNA end is a closer match to TRBJ2-4, so the J assignment may be wrong. This CDR3 has 14 residues. CDR1 is MNHEY and CDR2 is SMNVEV in the germline V gene (reference sequence). The CDR3 spells CASSVTSSLNIQYF. The CDR3 region has the DNA TGTGCCAGCAGTGTAACCTCCAGCCTAAACATTCAGTACTTC.

This clonotype was found once. This rearrangement joins TRBV9 to TRBJ2-1; TRBD1 aligns across 8 bases. The V gene's germline CDR1 is SGDLS and CDR2 YYNGEE. J lost 2 bases, V lost 3 bases, and 4 bases had no gene match. CDR3 length: 15 amino acids. Written as DNA, the CDR3 is TGTGCCAGCAGCGCGCAGGGGGCCCCCTACAATGAGCAGTTCTTC. It encodes CASSAQGAPYNEQFF.

There are a few counts of this clonotype. The CDR3 reads CASSLQAHPTGFHEQFF. In DNA form, the CDR3 reads TGTGCCAGCAGCTTACAGGCCCACCCCACAGGGTTCCATGAGCAGTTCTTC. V gene TRBV7-3 combines with J gene TRBJ2-1; weak D call: TRBD1 (6 bases). Germline-derived CDR1 and CDR2 are SGHTA and FQGTGA. V was cut by 2 bases and J by 8 bases, with 22 bases left in between. This CDR3 region has 17 residues.

The CDR3 bases are TGTGCCAGCAGCCAGATGAGGGGGAGAGTCACTGAAGCTTTCTTT. Translating gives CASSQMRGRVTEAFF. This chain connects TRBV11-2 to TRBJ1-1; a possible D gene is TRBD1 (6 bases). The germline V gene encodes CDR1 SGHAT and CDR2 FQNNGV. This CDR3 has 15 amino acids. Trimming took off 5 bases at V and 4 bases at J, with 17 bases between the two ends.

V and J are TRBV25-1 and TRBJ2-3; no clear D gene. V was pared by 1 base and J by 0 bases, with 8 bases between. Germline CDR1 reads MGHDK; CDR2 reads SYGVNS. The CDR3 loop spans 15 amino acids. CDR3 loop: CASSESGVSTDTQYF. The CDR3 DNA is TGTGCCAGCAGTGAATCTGGGGTTAGCACAGATACGCAGTATTTT.

Details on this clonotype: A junction end diverges from the germline sequence, so it may reflect a read error. The chain couples TRBV7-2 to TRBJ2-5; 8 bases fit TRBD2. The CDR3 is 14 amino acids. Germline values: CDR1 SGHTA, CDR2 FQGNSA. The CDR3 nucleotides are TGTGCCAGCAGCGTAGCCGGGGGGGAGAGGGAGCAGTACTTC. Translated: CASSVAGGEREQYF. Combining the CDR3 with reference TRBV7-2 and TRBJ2-5 gives the whole variable domain GAGVSQSPSNKVTEKGKDVELRCDPISGHTALYWYRQSLGQGLEFLIYFQGNSAPDKSGLPSDRFSAERTGGSVSTLTIQRTQQEDSAVYLCASSVAGGEREQYFGPGTRLLVL.

The chain joins TRBV20-1 to TRBJ2-4; 9 nucleotides align to TRBD2. Germline CDR1 reads DFQATT; CDR2 reads SNEGSKA (reference sequence). Losses at the gene ends were 3 bases for V and 13 bases for J; bases not matched to a gene: 13. The CDR3 totals 14 residues. CDR3 nucleotides: TGCAGTGCTAGTAGCGGGAGTCACTCTACAGAGCAGTACTTC. This gives the protein CSASSGSHSTEQYF.

This clonotype was seen just once. A read error may produce the germline difference seen at one junction end. The rearrangement links TRBV12-3 or TRBV12-4 to TRBJ2-7, with TRBD2 matching 10 bases. The J call may be incorrect, as the DNA end agrees better with TRBJ2-1. The CDR3 has 12 amino acids. CDR3 region: CAGSGLAEEQFF. CDR3 in DNA: TGTGCCGGCAGCGGACTAGCGGAGGAGCAGTTCTTC.

The J gene is TRBJ2-7, the V gene TRBV6-5, with TRBD1 identical over 9 bases. Germline lookup yields CDR1 MNHEY and CDR2 SVGAGI. V dropped 10 bases and J dropped 3; count of bases not matched to a gene: 13. The CDR3 has 15 amino acids. CDR3 protein: CATLQSRDRDYEQYF. CDR3 DNA: TGTGCCACCCTTCAAAGCCGGGACAGGGACTACGAGCAGTACTTC.

The genes are TRBV20-1 and TRBJ2-3; tentative D call: TRBD2 (5 bases). Germline V CDR1 and CDR2: DFQATT, SNEGSKA (reference sequence). This CDR3 has 12 amino acids. V lost 2 bases and J 11 bases, leaving 14 bases between the germline ends. CDR3 in amino acids: CSARRPAGGQYF. The CDR3 bases are TGCAGTGCTAGACGGCCTGCAGGAGGGCAGTATTTT.

CDR3 in amino acids: CASSGKVRGRAGDTQYF. The CDR3 bases are TGCGCCAGCAGCGGTAAGGTACGCGGGAGGGCCGGAGATACGCAGTATTTT. This rearrangement joins TRBV5-1 to TRBJ2-3, with 9 bases matching TRBD2. This CDR3 is built from 17 residues. V gave up 4 bases and J gave up 5 bases; unmatched junction bases: 14. From germline, CDR1 is SGHRS and CDR2 YFSETQ.

The J gene is TRBJ2-5, the V gene TRBV7-7, with no clear D. From germline, CDR1 is SSHAT and CDR2 FNYEAQ (reference sequence). Deletions cut 1 base from V and 4 bases from J, with 13 bases between. The CDR3 has 15 residues. CDR3 amino acids: CASSLGQDPRETQYF. CDR3 in DNA: TGTGCCAGCAGCTTAGGGCAGGATCCTCGAGAGACCCAGTACTTC.

The J gene is TRBJ1-1, the V gene TRBV6-5; D unresolved. V was pared by 11 bases and J by 0 bases, with 13 bases between. In germline, CDR1 is MNHEY, CDR2 SVGAGI. The CDR3 sequence is 13 residues long. CDR3 nucleotide sequence: TGTGCCTCTTCCACGGTCTTGAACACTGAAGCTTTCTTT. This gives the protein CASSTVLNTEAFF.

This clonotype was seen only a few times. The CDR3 sequence: CASSLRTSGAGSYEQYF. The CDR3 bases are TGTGCCAGCAGCTTAAGGACTAGCGGGGCAGGCTCCTACGAGCAGTACTTC. The chain combines TRBV11-2 with TRBJ2-7; 12 nucleotides line up with TRBD2. CDR1 SGHAT and CDR2 FQNNGV come from the germline V gene. The CDR3 length is 17 residues. The V and J ends lost 2 bases and 0 bases, in that order; junction bases with no gene match: 5.

This clonotype was detected only once. At one end, the junction sequence differs from germline, possibly due to a read error. This chain connects TRBV7-3 to TRBJ2-1; a weak D match, TRBD1 (5 bases). The germline V gene encodes CDR1 SGHTA and CDR2 FQGTGA. The CDR3 is 16 residues long. CDR3 sequence reads: CASTVGLPGPYNEQFF. The CDR3 nucleotides are TGCGCCAGCACCGTGGGGCTGCCTGGGCCCTACAATGAGCAGTTCTTC.

This clonotype has just a few counts. The chain recombines TRBV20-1 with TRBJ2-7; D gene ambiguous. Trimming pared 0 bases from V and 3 bases from J, leaving 12 bases between. Germline CDR1 and CDR2: DFQATT and SNEGSKA (reference sequence). The CDR3 is 14 amino acids. CDR3 DNA sequence: TGCAGTGCTAGAGATGCCTACCAAGACTACGAGCAGTACTTC. Amino acids: CSARDAYQDYEQYF.

The chain recombines TRBV19 with TRBJ2-7; D gene unclear. Trimming pared 9 bases from V and 0 bases from J, leaving 12 bases between. This CDR3 comprises 13 residues. Germline assignment: CDR1 LNHDA and CDR2 SQIVND (reference sequence). The CDR3 loop reads CASQSRGSYEQYF. CDR3 bases: TGTGCCAGCCAATCTCGAGGCTCCTACGAGCAGTACTTC.

The chain has TRBV19 and TRBJ2-1, with 8 bases identical to TRBD2. CDR3 length: 13 residues. CDR1 is LNHDA and CDR2 is SQIVND in the germline V gene (reference sequence). Unmatched junction bases numbered 9, after V lost 2 bases and J lost 15 bases. The CDR3 sequence: CASSIRSGSHPFF. CDR3 nucleotide sequence: TGTGCCAGTAGTATACGAAGCGGGAGTCATCCGTTCTTC.

The chain is built from TRBV20-1 and TRBJ1-4; D not resolved. CDR3 size: 14 residues. V was clipped by 0 bases and J by 5 bases, with 10 bases between them. From germline, CDR1 is DFQATT and CDR2 SNEGSKA (reference sequence). The CDR3 loop reads CSARERTLNEKLFF. In DNA form, the CDR3 reads TGCAGTGCTAGAGAGAGAACCCTCAATGAAAAACTGTTTTTT.

The sample holds a few counts of this clonotype. The rearrangement uses TRBV10-1 and TRBJ2-3, with D possibly matching TRBD1 (7 bases). Germline CDR1 is WNHNN and CDR2 is SYGVQD (reference sequence). V lost 3 bases and J lost 3, with 13 bases in between. CDR3 length equals 15 residues. The CDR3 coding sequence is TGCGCCAGCAGTGACCAGGGGGGAGTGACAGATACGCAGTATTTT. Translation: CASSDQGGVTDTQYF.

CDR3 protein: CASHPPRDRVGDEQFF. CDR3 in DNA: TGTGCCAGCCATCCCCCGCGGGACAGGGTTGGCGATGAGCAGTTCTTC. The rearrangement uses TRBV27 and TRBJ2-1; TRBD1 aligns across 9 bases. The germline V gene encodes CDR1 MNHEY and CDR2 SMNVEV (reference sequence). Trimming removed 8 bases from V and 8 bases from J; junction bases left unmatched: 16. CDR3 length: 16 amino acids.